This TCR beta chain was captured in a study of CD8 T cells in ankylosing spondylitis. The study, taken as a whole, reports: Clones linked to disease, bearing a CD8+ phenotype, were relatively rare in peripheral blood. Earlier work had already found some motif variants in reactive arthritis synovial fluid and blood. A motif in TCR beta, a set of eight highly homologous variants, appeared characteristic of ankylosing spondylitis blood. Clones linked to disease were reported to show significant enrichment in matched ankylosing spondylitis synovial fluid.

The CDR3 length is 12 residues. Germline V gene data show CDR1 as SNHLY and CDR2 as FYNNEI. V was clipped by 6 bases and J by 8 bases; unmatched bases: 5. Generation of TCR beta libraries employed quantitative 5'-RACE incorporating molecular barcodes. MiXCR, applied by TCRdb to the 5' RACE reads, yields one record per CDR3 protein. Of over 400,000 distinct CDR3 sequences listed, more than 25% are singletons. Of note for this clonotype: Its specificity is unknown.

Sequences were obtained from blood, either unsorted or a sorted T cell fraction (not recorded which). The chain recombines TRBV2 with TRBJ1-2; 8 bases fit TRBD1. This TCR was recovered from a male donor with ankylosing spondylitis. CDR3: CASSLTGEGYTF. The CDR3 DNA is TGTGCCAGCAGCCTGACAGGGGAAGGCTACACCTTC. The full variable domain, completed using reference TRBV2 and TRBJ1-2, is EPEVTQTPSHQVTQMGQEVILRCVPISNHLYFYWYRQILGQKVEFLVSFYNNEISEKSEIFDDQFSVERPDGSNFTLKIRSTKLEDSAMYFCASSLTGEGYTFGSGTRLTVV.